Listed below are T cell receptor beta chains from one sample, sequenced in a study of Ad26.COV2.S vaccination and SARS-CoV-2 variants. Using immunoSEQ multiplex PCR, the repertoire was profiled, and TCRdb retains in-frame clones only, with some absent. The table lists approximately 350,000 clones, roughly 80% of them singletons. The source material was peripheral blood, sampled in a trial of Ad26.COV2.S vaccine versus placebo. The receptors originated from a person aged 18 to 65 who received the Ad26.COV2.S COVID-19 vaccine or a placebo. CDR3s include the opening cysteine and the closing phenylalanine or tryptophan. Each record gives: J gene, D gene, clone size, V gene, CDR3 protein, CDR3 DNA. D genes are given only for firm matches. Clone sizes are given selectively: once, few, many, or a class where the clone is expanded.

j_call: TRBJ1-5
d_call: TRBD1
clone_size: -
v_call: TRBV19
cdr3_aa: CASSSIQGGNQPQHF
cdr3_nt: TGTGCCAGTAGTTCAATACAGGGGGGCAATCAGCCCCAGCATTTT

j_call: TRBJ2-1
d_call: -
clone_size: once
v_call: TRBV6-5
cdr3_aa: CASAVTTNNEQFF
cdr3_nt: TGTGCCAGCGCTGTGACTACCAACAATGAGCAGTTCTTC

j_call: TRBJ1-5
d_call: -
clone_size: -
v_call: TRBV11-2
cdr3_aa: CASSLGSLSNQPQHF
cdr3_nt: TGTGCCAGCAGCTTGGGATCACTCAGCAATCAGCCCCAGCATTTT

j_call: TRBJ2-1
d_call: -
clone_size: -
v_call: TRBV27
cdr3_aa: CASSFNRLRSGEQFF
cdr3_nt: TGTGCCAGCAGTTTCAACCGACTGAGGAGCGGTGAGCAGTTCTTC

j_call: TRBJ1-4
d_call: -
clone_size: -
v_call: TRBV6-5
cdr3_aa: CATRGEKLFF
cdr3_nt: TGTGCCACCCGGGGGGAAAAACTGTTTTTT

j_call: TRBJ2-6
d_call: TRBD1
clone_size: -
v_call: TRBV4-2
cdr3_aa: CASSQADRVSGANVLTF
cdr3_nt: TGTGCCAGCAGCCAAGCCGACAGGGTCTCTGGGGCCAACGTCCTGACTTTC

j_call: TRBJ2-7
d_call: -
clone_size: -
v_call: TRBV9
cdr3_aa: CASSVEPAADEQYF
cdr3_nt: TGTGCCAGCAGCGTAGAACCGGCCGCTGACGAGCAGTACTTC

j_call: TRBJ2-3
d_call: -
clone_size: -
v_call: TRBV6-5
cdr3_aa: CASRSLNTQYF
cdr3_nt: TGTGCCAGCCGCTCCCTTAATACGCAGTATTTT

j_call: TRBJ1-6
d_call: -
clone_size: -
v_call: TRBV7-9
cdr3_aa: CASTLGEFLPLHF
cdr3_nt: TGTGCCAGCACCCTCGGAGAGTTTTTGCCCCTCCACTTT

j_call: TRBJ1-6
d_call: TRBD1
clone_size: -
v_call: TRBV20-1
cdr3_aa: CSAKGDSPRF
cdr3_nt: TGCAGTGCCAAAGGGGACAGCCCCCGGTTT

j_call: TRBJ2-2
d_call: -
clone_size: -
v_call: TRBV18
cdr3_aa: CASSTGTTNTGELFF
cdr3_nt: TGTGCCAGCTCTACCGGGACAACGAACACCGGGGAGCTGTTTTTT

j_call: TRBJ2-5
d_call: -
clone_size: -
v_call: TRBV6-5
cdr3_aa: CASIHRAGETQYF
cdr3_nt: TGTGCCAGCATACACAGGGCAGGGGAGACCCAGTACTTC

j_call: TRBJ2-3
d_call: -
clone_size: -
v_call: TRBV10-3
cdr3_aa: CAINTGDTQYF
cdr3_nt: TGTGCCATCAACACCGGGGATACGCAGTATTTT

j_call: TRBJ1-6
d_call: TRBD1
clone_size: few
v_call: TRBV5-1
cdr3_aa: CASSLTTGLNSPLHF
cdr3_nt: TGCGCCAGCAGCTTAACGACAGGGCTGAATTCACCCCTCCACTTT

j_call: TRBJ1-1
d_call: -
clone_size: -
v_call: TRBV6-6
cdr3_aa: CASSTSDFVEAFF
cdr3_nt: TGTGCCAGCAGTACCTCGGACTTCGTTGAAGCTTTCTTT

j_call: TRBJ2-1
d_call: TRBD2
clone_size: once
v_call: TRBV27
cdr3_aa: CASSGLAGAHLFF
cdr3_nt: TGTGCCAGCAGCGGACTAGCGGGGGCTCATTTATTCTTC

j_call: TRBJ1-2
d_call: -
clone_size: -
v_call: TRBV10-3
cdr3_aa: CAISLGPGGGYTF
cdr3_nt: TGTGCCATCAGCCTGGGACCGGGAGGAGGCTACACCTTC

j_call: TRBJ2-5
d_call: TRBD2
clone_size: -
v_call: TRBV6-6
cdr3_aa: CASKETGGETQYF
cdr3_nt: TGTGCCAGCAAGGAAACGGGGGGGGAGACCCAGTACTTC

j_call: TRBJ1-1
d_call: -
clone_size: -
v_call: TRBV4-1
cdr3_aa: CASSQVGFMNTEAFF
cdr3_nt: TGCGCCAGCAGCCAAGTAGGCTTCATGAACACTGAAGCTTTCTTT

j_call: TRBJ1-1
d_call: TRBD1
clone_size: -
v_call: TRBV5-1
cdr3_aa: CASSLGDRGNTEAFF
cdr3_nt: TGCGCCAGCAGCTTGGGGGACAGGGGAAACACTGAAGCTTTCTTT

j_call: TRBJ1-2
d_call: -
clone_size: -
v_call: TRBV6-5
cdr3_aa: CASSTPRNYGYTF
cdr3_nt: TGTGCCAGCAGCACACCTCGGAACTATGGCTACACCTTC

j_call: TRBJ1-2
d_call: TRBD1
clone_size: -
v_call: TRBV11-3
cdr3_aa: CASSSDRVGGYTF
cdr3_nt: TGTGCCAGCAGCTCGGACAGGGTAGGCGGCTACACCTTC

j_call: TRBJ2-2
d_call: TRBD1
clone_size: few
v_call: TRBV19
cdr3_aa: CASTPDRANTGELFF
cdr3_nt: TGTGCCAGTACACCGGACAGGGCGAACACCGGGGAGCTGTTTTTT

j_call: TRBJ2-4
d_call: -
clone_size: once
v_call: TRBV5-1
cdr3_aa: CASSWNPDESGIQYF
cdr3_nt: TGCGCCAGCAGCTGGAACCCAGATGAAAGTGGCATTCAGTACTTC

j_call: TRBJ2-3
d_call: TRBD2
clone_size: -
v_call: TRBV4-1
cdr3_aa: CASSQEGSGARGDTQYF
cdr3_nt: TGCGCCAGCAGCCAAGAGGGTAGCGGGGCCCGGGGAGATACGCAGTATTTT

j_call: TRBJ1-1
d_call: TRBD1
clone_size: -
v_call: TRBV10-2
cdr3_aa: CASSDRTGTGSSAFF
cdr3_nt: TGCGCCAGCAGTGACCGAACCGGGACAGGGTCTTCAGCTTTCTTT

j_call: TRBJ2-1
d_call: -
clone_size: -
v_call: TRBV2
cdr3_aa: CASSSFHGRTINEQFF
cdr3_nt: TGTGCCAGCAGTTCCTTCCACGGCCGGACGATCAATGAGCAGTTCTTC

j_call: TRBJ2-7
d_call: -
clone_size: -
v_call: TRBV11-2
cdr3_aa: CASSLAGGGTQYF
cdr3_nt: TGTGCCAGCAGCTTAGCGGGCGGAGGTACGCAGTACTTC

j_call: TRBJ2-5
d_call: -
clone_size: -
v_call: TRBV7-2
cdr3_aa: CASSSGTAGKETQYF
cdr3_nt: TGTGCCAGCAGCTCCGGGACGGCCGGGAAAGAGACCCAGTACTTC

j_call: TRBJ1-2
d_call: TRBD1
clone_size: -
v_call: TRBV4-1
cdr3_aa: CASSPDTGGSSYTF
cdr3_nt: TGCGCCAGCAGCCCAGACACAGGGGGCTCTAGCTACACCTTC

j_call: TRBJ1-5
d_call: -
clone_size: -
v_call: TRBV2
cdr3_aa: CASSKPHGEVWAQHF
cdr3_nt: TGTGCCAGCAGTAAACCTCATGGGGAGGTATGGGCCCAGCATTTT

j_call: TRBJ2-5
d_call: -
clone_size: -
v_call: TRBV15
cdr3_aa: CATSRADGETQYF
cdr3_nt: TGTGCCACCAGCAGAGCCGATGGGGAGACCCAGTACTTC